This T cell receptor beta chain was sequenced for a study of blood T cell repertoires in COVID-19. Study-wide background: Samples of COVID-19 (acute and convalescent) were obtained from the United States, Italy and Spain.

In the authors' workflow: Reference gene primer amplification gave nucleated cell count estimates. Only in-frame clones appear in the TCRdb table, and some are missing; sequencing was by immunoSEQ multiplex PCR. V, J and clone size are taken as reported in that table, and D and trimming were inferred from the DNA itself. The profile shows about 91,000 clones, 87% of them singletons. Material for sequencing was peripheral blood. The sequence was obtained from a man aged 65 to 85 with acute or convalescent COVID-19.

As DNA, the CDR3 is TGCGCCAGCAGCCCCGACGGGGGTGGGGCCGGGGAGCTGTTTTTT. Translated, it gives CASSPDGGGAGELFF. The chain uses TRBV4-1 and TRBJ2-2; weak D call: TRBD2 (6 bases). Germline V lookup: CDR1 MGHRA, CDR2 YSYEKL. V shed 4 bases and J shed 6 bases, with 15 bases lying between them. The CDR3 totals 15 residues.